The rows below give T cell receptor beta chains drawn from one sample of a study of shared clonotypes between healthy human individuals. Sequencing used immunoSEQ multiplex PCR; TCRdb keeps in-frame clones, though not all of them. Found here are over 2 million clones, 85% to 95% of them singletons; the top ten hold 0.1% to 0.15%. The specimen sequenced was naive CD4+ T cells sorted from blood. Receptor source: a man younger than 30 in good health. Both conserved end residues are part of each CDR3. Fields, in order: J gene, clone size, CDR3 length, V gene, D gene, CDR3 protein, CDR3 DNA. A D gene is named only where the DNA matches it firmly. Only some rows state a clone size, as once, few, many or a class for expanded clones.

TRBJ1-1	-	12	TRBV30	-	CAWGGMNTEAFF	TGTGCCTGGGGGGGCATGAACACTGAAGCTTTCTTT
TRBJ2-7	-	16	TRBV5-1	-	CASSLVGTTSSYEQYF	TGCGCCAGCAGCTTGGTAGGCACAACCAGCTCCTACGAGCAGTACTTC
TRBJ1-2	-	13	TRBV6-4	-	CASSKDSNYGYTF	TGTGCCAGCAGTAAGGACAGTAACTATGGCTACACCTTC
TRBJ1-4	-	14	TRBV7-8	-	CASSPRAFNEKLFF	TGTGCCAGCAGCCCCAGGGCGTTTAATGAAAAACTGTTTTTT
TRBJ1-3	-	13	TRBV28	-	CASSLVTGNTIYF	TGTGCCAGCAGTTTAGTGACAGGAAACACCATATATTTT
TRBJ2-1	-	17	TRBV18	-	CASSPPLFFSSYNEQFF	TGTGCCAGCTCACCACCCCTATTTTTCAGCTCCTACAATGAGCAGTTCTTC
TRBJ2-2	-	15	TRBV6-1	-	CASFPGTHFTGELFF	TGTGCCAGTTTCCCAGGGACTCACTTCACCGGGGAGCTGTTTTTT
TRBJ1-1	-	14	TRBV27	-	CASTKYGSNTEAFF	TGTGCCAGCACCAAGTACGGTTCAAACACTGAAGCTTTCTTT
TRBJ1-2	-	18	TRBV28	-	CASSLLVSAGVPNYGYTF	TGTGCCAGCAGTTTATTGGTCTCGGCAGGGGTTCCCAACTATGGCTACACCTTC
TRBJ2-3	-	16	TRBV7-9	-	CASSLLTGQVSSTQYF	TGTGCCAGCAGCTTACTAACGGGACAAGTGAGTAGTACGCAGTATTTT
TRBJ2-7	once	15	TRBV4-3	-	CASSQELGGTYEQYF	TGCGCCAGCAGCCAAGAACTGGGGGGCACCTACGAGCAGTACTTC
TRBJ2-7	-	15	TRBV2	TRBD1	CASSNEQGAGYEQYF	TGTGCCAGCAGTAACGAACAGGGGGCTGGATACGAGCAGTACTTC
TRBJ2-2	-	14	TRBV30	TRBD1	CAWRLSGGTGELFF	TGTGCCTGGAGGCTTTCAGGGGGCACCGGGGAGCTGTTTTTT
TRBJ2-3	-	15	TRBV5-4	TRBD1	CASSPARQGENTQYF	TGTGCCAGCAGCCCTGCTCGACAGGGGGAAAATACGCAGTATTTT
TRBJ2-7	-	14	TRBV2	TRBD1	CASSETQGMQEQYF	TGTGCCAGCAGTGAAACACAGGGGATGCAGGAGCAGTACTTC
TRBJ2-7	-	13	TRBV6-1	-	CASRELPVDEQYF	TGTGCCAGCAGGGAACTCCCAGTGGACGAGCAGTACTTC
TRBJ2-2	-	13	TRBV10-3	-	CAVRERAPGELFF	TGTGCCGTCAGGGAGAGGGCTCCCGGGGAGCTGTTTTTT
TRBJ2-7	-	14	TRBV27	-	CASSPYVQGNEQYF	TGTGCCAGCAGTCCCTACGTACAGGGCAACGAGCAGTACTTC
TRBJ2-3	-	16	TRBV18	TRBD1	CASSPLGTGITDTQYF	TGTGCCAGCTCACCACTGGGGACAGGGATCACAGATACGCAGTATTTT
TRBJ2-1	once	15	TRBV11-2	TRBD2	CASSTGLAGSNEQFF	TGTGCCAGCAGCACGGGACTAGCGGGTTCCAATGAGCAGTTCTTC
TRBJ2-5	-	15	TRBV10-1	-	CASSESRGGPAGQYF	TGCGCCAGCAGTGAGTCGCGCGGCGGGCCCGCGGGCCAGTACTTC
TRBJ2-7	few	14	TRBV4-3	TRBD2	CASSQGSGSYEQYF	TGCGCCAGCAGCCAAGGGAGCGGGAGTTACGAGCAGTACTTC
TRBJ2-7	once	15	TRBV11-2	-	CASSSTVGAGYEQYF	TGTGCCAGCAGCTCTACCGTGGGGGCAGGCTACGAGCAGTACTTC
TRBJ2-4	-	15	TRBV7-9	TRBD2	CASSLAGVDKNIQYF	TGTGCCAGCAGCCTAGCGGGAGTCGACAAAAACATTCAGTACTTC
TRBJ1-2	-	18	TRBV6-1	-	CASSEPVGHLNSNYGYTF	TGTGCCAGCAGTGAACCAGTGGGACACCTCAACTCTAACTATGGCTACACCTTC
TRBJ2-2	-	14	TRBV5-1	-	CASSLEFSDGELFF	TGCGCCAGCAGCTTGGAGTTTTCTGACGGGGAGCTGTTTTTT
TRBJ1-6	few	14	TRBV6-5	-	CASGRTEFNSPLHF	TGTGCCAGCGGGAGGACAGAGTTTAATTCACCCCTCCACTTT
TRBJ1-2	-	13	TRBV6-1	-	CASSEVGAGGYTF	TGTGCCAGCAGTGAGGTGGGGGCCGGTGGCTACACCTTC